This entry lists 16 T cell receptor beta chains sequenced from one sample in a study of T cell changes during pregnancy in multiple sclerosis. The assay was immunoSEQ multiplex PCR, and TCRdb's table has in-frame clones only and misses some. The sample includes around 96,000 clones, around 94% of them seen just once. The source was peripheral blood, collected after pregnancy. The source is a female donor in good health, enrolled as a control in a pregnancy study.

The rearrangement links TRBV29-1 to TRBJ2-1; TRBD2 aligns across 7 bases. V dropped 8 bases and J dropped 5; count of bases not matched to a gene: 6. The CDR3 spans 12 residues. CDR1 is SQVTM and CDR2 is ANQGSEA in the germline V gene. For the CDR3, the DNA is TGCAGCCCTTGGGGGGGGGACAATGAGCAGTTCTTC. Amino acid sequence: CSPWGGDNEQFF.

The chain links TRBV5-1 to TRBJ2-5; a weak D match, TRBD2 (6 bases). The V gene lost 4 bases and the J gene lost 5 bases, with 12 bases spanning the gap. The CDR3 totals 13 residues. Germline lookup yields CDR1 SGHRS and CDR2 YFSETQ. CDR3 protein: CASSGGLRETQYF. CDR3 DNA sequence: TGCGCCAGCAGCGGGGGACTGAGGGAGACCCAGTACTTC.

This chain joins TRBV19 and TRBJ2-1; TRBD2 agrees at 10 bases. This CDR3 comprises 15 residues. After removal of 3 bases from V and 7 bases from J, the junction contained 6 bases not matched to a gene. Germline CDR1 reads LNHDA; CDR2 reads SQIVND (reference sequence). Here the CDR3 DNA reads TGTGCCAGTAGTATCTCTAGCGGGAGTTTGAATGAGCAGTTCTTC. It translates to CASSISSGSLNEQFF.

This clone has just a few counts. This chain uses TRBV7-9 with TRBJ1-1, with D hard to call. Per the germline V gene, CDR1 is SEHNR and CDR2 is FQNEAQ (reference sequence). V shed 1 base and J shed 6 bases, with 18 bases lying between them. The length of the CDR3 is 16 residues. The DNA of the CDR3 is TGTGCCAGCAGCTTAGGAGAGGTCGGGAGCTCAGCTGAAGCTTTCTTT. Translation: CASSLGEVGSSAEAFF.

V gene TRBV5-1 combines with J gene TRBJ2-7; 8 positions agree with TRBD1. In germline, CDR1 is SGHRS, CDR2 YFSETQ. The CDR3 contains 15 residues. Trimming removed 4 bases from V and 2 bases from J; junction bases left unmatched: 8. The CDR3 loop reads CASSPRTGMTYEQYF. In DNA, the CDR3 is TGCGCCAGCAGCCCCCGGACAGGGATGACCTACGAGCAGTACTTC.

The CDR3 loop is CASSLGLIGLSAAKDINYGYTF. For the CDR3, the DNA is TGTGCCAGCAGCTTAGGTCTCATTGGGTTGTCGGCAGCCAAAGACATTAACTATGGCTACACCTTC. V gene TRBV7-8 combines with J gene TRBJ1-2; D uncertain. V dropped 1 base and J dropped 1 base, with 31 bases sitting between them. There are 22 residues in the CDR3. Germline CDR1 reads SGHVS; CDR2 reads FQNEAQ.

This sequence joins TRBV28 and TRBJ2-7; possibly TRBD2 for D (6 bases). The V gene lost 5 bases and the J gene lost 4 bases, with 21 bases spanning the gap. This CDR3 spans 16 amino acids. The germline gives CDR1 MDHEN, CDR2 SYDVKM. The CDR3 is CASSPTRSGFRYEQYF. Here the CDR3 DNA reads TGTGCCAGCAGTCCCACCCGCAGCGGGTTTAGGTACGAGCAGTACTTC.

V and J are TRBV5-1 and TRBJ2-5; no definite D call. Trimming shortened V by 0 bases and J by 5 bases, and 17 bases separated the two germline ends. Germline loops: CDR1 SGHRS, CDR2 YFSETQ. The CDR3 is 16 amino acids. CDR3: CASSLGAGLQVETQYF. The CDR3 DNA reads as TGCGCCAGCAGCTTGGGGGCAGGCCTTCAAGTGGAGACCCAGTACTTC.

This chain joins TRBV5-1 and TRBJ2-1; TRBD1 might be the D (5 bases). V was pared by 4 bases and J by 6 bases, with 23 bases between. Germline-derived CDR1 and CDR2 are SGHRS and YFSETQ. CDR3 length: 17 residues. The CDR3, as DNA: TGCGCCAGCAGCCCCTCCCGCGGACACCCCAACCCCAATGAGCAGTTCTTC. Amino acids: CASSPSRGHPNPNEQFF.

The rearrangement uses TRBV5-5 and TRBJ2-7, with 7 bases identical to TRBD1. V trimming: 4 bases; J trimming: 3 bases; junction bases outside the gene matches: 13. Germline CDR1 SGHKS, CDR2 YYEKEE (reference sequence). This CDR3 region has 16 residues. The CDR3 loop is CASSIGPGTEYYEQYF. The CDR3 bases are TGTGCCAGCAGCATCGGTCCCGGGACAGAGTACTACGAGCAGTACTTC. Combining the CDR3 with reference TRBV5-5 and TRBJ2-7 gives the whole variable domain DAGVTQSPTHLIKTRGQQVTLRCSPISGHKSVSWYQQVLGQGPQFIFQYYEKEERGRGNFPDRFSARQFPNYSSELNVNALLLGDSALYLCASSIGPGTEYYEQYFGPGTRLTVT.

J is TRBJ2-1 and V is TRBV19, with 10 bases that match TRBD2. V lost 7 bases, J lost 8 bases, and 17 bases stayed unmatched. CDR3 length: 17 amino acids. Germline values: CDR1 LNHDA, CDR2 SQIVND (reference sequence). This chain's CDR3 is CASTRSSGRAAVDEQFF. The DNA for the CDR3 is TGTGCCAGTACCCGATCAAGCGGGAGGGCCGCAGTCGATGAGCAGTTCTTC.

DNA for the CDR3: TGTGCCAGCAGCTTACCCAAGGGACTAGCGGGGACCAATGAGCAGTTCTTC. This sequence encodes CASSLPKGLAGTNEQFF. The rearrangement links TRBV7-9 to TRBJ2-1; TRBD2 matches 13 bases. Germline V gives CDR1 SEHNR, CDR2 FQNEAQ (reference sequence). The V segment lost 2 bases and the J segment 6 bases; nucleotides outside the gene matches: 7. The CDR3 has 17 residues.

This clone was counted a single time. This chain connects TRBV19 to TRBJ2-2; TRBD2 aligns across 11 bases. Germline trimming cut 2 bases from V and 2 bases from J; bases unmatched to any gene: 7. The CDR3 has 18 amino acids. Germline CDR1 LNHDA, CDR2 SQIVND (reference sequence). The CDR3 loop reads CASSITGLAGGNTGELFF. The CDR3 nucleotides are TGTGCCAGTAGTATAACCGGGCTAGCGGGAGGCAACACCGGGGAGCTGTTTTTT. Together with reference TRBV19 and TRBJ2-2, the CDR3 gives the full variable domain: DGGITQSPKYLFRKEGQNVTLSCEQNLNHDAMYWYRQDPGQGLRLIYYSQIVNDFQKGDIAEGYSVSREKKESFPLTVTSAQKNPTAFYLCASSITGLAGGNTGELFFGEGSRLTVL.

The rearrangement joins TRBV4-1 to TRBJ2-5; perhaps TRBD1 as D (5 bases). This CDR3 has 17 amino acids. The ends were cut back, 1 base at V and 5 bases at J, with 20 bases in the middle. Germline CDR1 and CDR2: MGHRA and YSYEKL. The CDR3 spells CASSQGAIGHPRETQYF. CDR3 coding DNA: TGCGCCAGCAGCCAAGGAGCAATAGGACACCCACGGGAGACCCAGTACTTC.

The chain recombines TRBV27 with TRBJ2-1; 8 bases match TRBD1. V lost 2 bases and J lost 2; bases outside the gene matches: 2. CDR1 is MNHEY and CDR2 is SMNVEV in the germline V gene (reference sequence). CDR3 length: 15 residues. CDR3 bases: TGTGCCAGCAGTTTACAGGGGGCCGCCTACAATGAGCAGTTCTTC. Translation: CASSLQGAAYNEQFF.

The genes are TRBV6-5 and TRBJ2-3; D possibly corresponds to TRBD1 (5 bases). CDR3 length: 14 residues. The V end lost 8 bases, the J end lost 4 bases, and 16 bases lay between the germline ends. Per germline, CDR1 MNHEY and CDR2 SVGAGI. In DNA form, the CDR3 reads TGTGCCAGCCACAAAGGGGAATTCCCAGATACGCAGTATTTT. This sequence encodes CASHKGEFPDTQYF.